These T cell receptor beta chains were read from a single sample in a study of radiotherapy plus CTLA-4 blockade in lung cancer. Some clones are missing from TCRdb's copy, which holds only in-frame ones; the method was immunoSEQ multiplex PCR. The data show approximately 81,000 clones, with under 80% seen just once and 3% to 4.5% held by the top ten. The input for sequencing was peripheral blood, taken from a patient treated with radiotherapy plus ipilimumab. These TCRs come from a human donor with non-small cell lung cancer who had a partial response to radiotherapy plus ipilimumab. Some clones in this sample may be carry-over from other donors' samples. Each CDR3 is given with its conserved first and last residue. Each record gives: J gene, V gene, clone size, D gene, CDR3 DNA, CDR3 protein. The D gene is left open where the match is weak. Size tells how often a clone was seen (once, few, many) or the class of an expanded clone, and some rows leave it out.

J: TRBJ2-7
V: TRBV11-2
size: once
D: .
DNA: TGTGCCAGCAGCTTACCAAGACAGGCTACCATTCTAAACGAGCAGTACTTC
CDR3: CASSLPRQATILNEQYF

J: TRBJ1-5
V: TRBV19
size: few
D: .
DNA: TGTGCCAGTACCCGGGGAAGGAGCAATCAGCCCCAGCATTTT
CDR3: CASTRGRSNQPQHF

J: TRBJ2-1
V: TRBV5-1
size: few
D: .
DNA: TGCGCCAGCAGCTCGCTACTAGGGAAAACCGCCAATGAGCAGTTCTTC
CDR3: CASSSLLGKTANEQFF

J: TRBJ1-4
V: TRBV28
size: .
D: .
DNA: TGTGCCAGCAGTTCGTTCCAGGCAACTAATGAAAAACTGTTTTTT
CDR3: CASSSFQATNEKLFF

J: TRBJ2-5
V: TRBV18
size: .
D: TRBD2
DNA: TGTGCCAGTCGCAGCGGGGTCCAAGAGACCCAGTACTTC
CDR3: CASRSGVQETQYF

J: TRBJ2-2
V: TRBV6-5
size: .
D: .
DNA: TGTGCCAGCAGTTACCGGAACGGCGGGCTGTTTTTT
CDR3: CASSYRNGGLFF

J: TRBJ1-5
V: TRBV27
size: .
D: TRBD1
DNA: TGTGCCAGCAGTTTAACAGGGGGCACGGTTCAGCCCCAGCATTTT
CDR3: CASSLTGGTVQPQHF

J: TRBJ2-1
V: TRBV11-3
size: .
D: .
DNA: TGTGCCAGCAGCCCCAGCGGTTCCGGCGGTGAGCAGTTCTTC
CDR3: CASSPSGSGGEQFF

J: TRBJ2-5
V: TRBV11-2
size: once
D: TRBD1
DNA: TGTGCCAGCAGCCAAGGGACAGGGTTTGTGGAGACCCAGTACTTC
CDR3: CASSQGTGFVETQYF

J: TRBJ2-7
V: TRBV7-2
size: .
D: TRBD1
DNA: TGTGCCAGCAGCCAGGGACAGTTTACCGTCGAGCAGTACTTC
CDR3: CASSQGQFTVEQYF

J: TRBJ1-5
V: TRBV2
size: .
D: .
DNA: TGTGCCAGCAGTGAGTCAGTCGCTAATCAGCCCCAGCATTTT
CDR3: CASSESVANQPQHF

J: TRBJ2-3
V: TRBV2
size: .
D: TRBD1
DNA: TGTGCCAGCAGGACAGGGCCGACGCAGTATTTT
CDR3: CASRTGPTQYF

J: TRBJ2-5
V: TRBV5-5
size: .
D: .
DNA: TGTGCCAGCAGCTTGACAAGGGGGAGGGATGAGACCCAGTACTTC
CDR3: CASSLTRGRDETQYF

J: TRBJ2-1
V: TRBV7-2
size: .
D: .
DNA: TGTGCCAGCAGCTTAGCGAGGAATGAGCAGTTCTTC
CDR3: CASSLARNEQFF

J: TRBJ1-1
V: TRBV19
size: .
D: .
DNA: TGTGCCAGTAGTTCCCACAGAAACACTGAAGCTTTCTTT
CDR3: CASSSHRNTEAFF

J: TRBJ2-7
V: TRBV5-1
size: once
D: TRBD1
DNA: TGCGCCAGCAGACCCTCCGGACAGGACGACGAGCAGTACTTC
CDR3: CASRPSGQDDEQYF

J: TRBJ2-1
V: TRBV10-1
size: .
D: .
DNA: TGCGCCAGCAGTGAGGGACTACGATACAATGAGCAGTTCTTC
CDR3: CASSEGLRYNEQFF

J: TRBJ2-7
V: TRBV2
size: .
D: .
DNA: TGTGCCAGCAGTGGGGCTGCCTACGAGCAGTACTTC
CDR3: CASSGAAYEQYF

J: TRBJ1-2
V: TRBV13
size: .
D: .
DNA: TGTGCCAGCAGCTTACCCCGAGGGCCGGGCTATGGCTACACCTTC
CDR3: CASSLPRGPGYGYTF

J: TRBJ2-7
V: TRBV11-3
size: .
D: .
DNA: TGTGCCAGCAGCTTAGACCACGGGGACGAGCAGTACTTC
CDR3: CASSLDHGDEQYF

J: TRBJ2-7
V: TRBV6-5
size: .
D: TRBD1
DNA: TGTGCCAGCGGGCGGGGACAGGGTACGGACGAGCAGTACTTC
CDR3: CASGRGQGTDEQYF

J: TRBJ1-3
V: TRBV6-5
size: few
D: .
DNA: TGTGCCAGCAGTTCAGGGTTCGGAAACACCATATATTTT
CDR3: CASSSGFGNTIYF

J: TRBJ1-2
V: TRBV7-8
size: .
D: TRBD1
DNA: TGTGCCAGCAGCTTAGCGCCCGACAGGGTACTTGGCTACACCTTC
CDR3: CASSLAPDRVLGYTF

J: TRBJ2-5
V: TRBV7-2
size: .
D: TRBD1
DNA: TGTGCCAGCAGCCTCGAGACAGGGGAAGAGACCCAGTACTTC
CDR3: CASSLETGEETQYF

J: TRBJ1-2
V: TRBV6-5
size: .
D: .
DNA: TGTGCCAGCAGTGAAGGGACCGGGGGTGACGGCTACACCTTC
CDR3: CASSEGTGGDGYTF

J: TRBJ2-3
V: TRBV19
size: .
D: TRBD1
DNA: TGTGCCAGTAGTACCACCGGGACAGGGGGCCCAGATACGCAGTATTTT
CDR3: CASSTTGTGGPDTQYF

J: TRBJ1-2
V: TRBV27
size: .
D: TRBD1
DNA: TGTGCCAGCAGTTCCGCCCCAGGGGGCCAGGGCTACACCTTC
CDR3: CASSSAPGGQGYTF

J: TRBJ2-2
V: TRBV5-1
size: once
D: TRBD2
DNA: TGCGCCAGCAGCTTGATAGAGCGGGGGATAAACGGGGAGCTGTTTTTT
CDR3: CASSLIERGINGELFF

J: TRBJ2-3
V: TRBV9
size: .
D: TRBD2
DNA: TGTGCCAGCAGCGTAGAGGGCGGGGGGAGCACAGATACGCAGTATTTT
CDR3: CASSVEGGGSTDTQYF

J: TRBJ2-4
V: TRBV5-6
size: .
D: .
DNA: TGTGCCAGCGGGACCGGACAGACCTTAGCCAAAAACATTCAGTACTTC
CDR3: CASGTGQTLAKNIQYF

J: TRBJ1-1
V: TRBV29-1
size: .
D: .
DNA: TGCAGCGCCCAACGGGATATCAACACTGAAGCTTTCTTT
CDR3: CSAQRDINTEAFF

J: TRBJ2-7
V: TRBV19
size: few
D: TRBD1
DNA: TGTGCCAGTATGTCGGGACAGGGCAAGATTCAGTACTTC
CDR3: CASMSGQGKIQYF

J: TRBJ2-7
V: TRBV7-9
size: .
D: .
DNA: TGTGCCAGCAGCTTAGAGCTGGGCAGACCATCCTACGAGCAGTACTTC
CDR3: CASSLELGRPSYEQYF

J: TRBJ2-5
V: TRBV11-1
size: once
D: .
DNA: TGTGCCAGCAGCTTAGGCCCTGAACGGGAGACCCAGTACTTC
CDR3: CASSLGPERETQYF

J: TRBJ2-7
V: TRBV5-1
size: .
D: .
DNA: TGCGCCAGCAGCCCCCAGCCAGGGAGGTACGAGCAGTACTTC
CDR3: CASSPQPGRYEQYF

J: TRBJ1-2
V: TRBV11-1
size: .
D: .
DNA: TGTGCCAGCAGCTTAGGCGGGGATGGCTACACCTTC
CDR3: CASSLGGDGYTF

J: TRBJ1-5
V: TRBV2
size: .
D: .
DNA: TGTGCCAGCAGTGTGGACAATCATCAGCCCCAGCATTTT
CDR3: CASSVDNHQPQHF

J: TRBJ1-6
V: TRBV5-4
size: .
D: .
DNA: TGTGCCAGCAGCTTTGACCCCGGAGATAATTCACCCCTCCACTTT
CDR3: CASSFDPGDNSPLHF

J: TRBJ1-2
V: TRBV28
size: .
D: .
DNA: TGTGCCAGCATCGCGGGAGGGAACTATGGCTACACCTTC
CDR3: CASIAGGNYGYTF